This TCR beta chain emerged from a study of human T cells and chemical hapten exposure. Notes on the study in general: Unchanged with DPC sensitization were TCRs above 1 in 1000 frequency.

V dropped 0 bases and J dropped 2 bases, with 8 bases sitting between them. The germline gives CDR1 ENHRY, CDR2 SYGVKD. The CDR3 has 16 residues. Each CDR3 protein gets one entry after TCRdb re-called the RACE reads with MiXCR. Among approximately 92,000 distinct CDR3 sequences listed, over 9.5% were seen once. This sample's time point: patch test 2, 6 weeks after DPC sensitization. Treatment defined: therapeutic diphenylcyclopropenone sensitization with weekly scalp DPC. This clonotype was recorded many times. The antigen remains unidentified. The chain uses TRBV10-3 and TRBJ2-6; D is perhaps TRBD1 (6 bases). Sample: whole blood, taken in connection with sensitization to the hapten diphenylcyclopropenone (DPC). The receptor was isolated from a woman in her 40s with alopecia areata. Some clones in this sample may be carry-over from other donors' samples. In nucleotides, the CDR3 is TGTGCCATCAGTGAGTCGCAGGGGACTGGGGCCAACGTCCTGACTTTC. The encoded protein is CAISESQGTGANVLTF.